This entry is about one T cell receptor (beta chain). Its antigen is currently unknown. The data originate from a study of long-term antiretroviral therapy in people with HIV. Study-wide findings and caveats: It was not possible to obtain data on ART adherence, viral resistance or therapy changes. The range of CDR3 lengths in HIV repertoires proved narrower than that found in controls.

Researchers secured at least one pre-ART and at least two post-ART PBMC samples from each donor. Survey level was the resolution at which the v3.0 immunoSEQ assay ran. Profiled with immunoSEQ multiplex PCR; TCRdb holds only in-frame clones, not every one. Of 20,000 to 30,000 clones in the sample, about 86% were seen once. The J segment lost 5 bases and the V segment lost 7 bases, leaving 7 bases of the junction unmatched. The CDR3 runs to 12 residues. CDR1 is SQVTM, CDR2 ANQGSEA, per germline. The sequence was collected from a man aged 50 to 59 with HIV. Sequencing was performed on unsorted PBMCs, taken 1.2 years after starting antiretroviral therapy. This chain connects TRBV29-1 to TRBJ1-2; 7 nucleotides align to TRBD1. The CDR3 nucleotides are TGCAGCGGCGGGACAGTATCTTATGGCTACACCTTC. As protein: CSGGTVSYGYTF.